These 17 T cell receptor beta chains were all obtained from the same sample, sequenced in a study of OX40 agonist ivuxolimab in advanced cancers. The assay was immunoSEQ multiplex PCR, and TCRdb's table has in-frame clones only and misses some. The sample has approximately 69,000 clones; 85% are singletons. The starting material was CD4+ or CD8+ T cells sorted from blood, obtained in a trial of the OX40 agonist ivuxolimab. Source of these receptors: an adult with an advanced solid tumor such as melanoma, head and neck, liver or kidney cancer.

The V gene is TRBV28, the J gene TRBJ1-2; D unclear. The length of the CDR3 is 14 residues. The germline gives CDR1 MDHEN, CDR2 SYDVKM. Trimming removed 10 bases at V and 0 bases at J, with 15 bases between. The DNA of the CDR3 is TGTGCCACTTATCGAATGGGTTCTAACTATGGCTACACCTTC. Its protein product is CATYRMGSNYGYTF.

V is TRBV11-3 and J is TRBJ2-2; D uncertain. This CDR3 comprises 13 residues. CDR1 and CDR2 from the germline V gene are SGHNT and YENEEA. Trimming shortened V by 5 bases and J by 6 bases, and 10 bases separated the two germline ends. The CDR3 protein is CASSDPGPGELFF. CDR3 coding DNA: TGTGCCAGCAGCGACCCCGGTCCCGGGGAGCTGTTTTTT.

The chain recombines TRBV2 with TRBJ1-1, with D possibly TRBD1 on 6 matching bases. Trimming removed 8 bases from V and 3 bases from J, with 10 bases in between. The CDR3 length is 12 residues. CDR1 and CDR2 (germline): SNHLY, FYNNEI. CDR3 DNA: TGTGCCAGCTCCGGGGGCTACACTGAAGCTTTCTTT. Protein sequence: CASSGGYTEAFF.

J is TRBJ2-6 and V is TRBV19, with TRBD1 matching over 9 bases. The ends lost 8 bases at V and 0 bases at J; junction bases unmatched: 11. Per the germline V gene, CDR1 is LNHDA and CDR2 is SQIVND (reference sequence). The CDR3 has 18 amino acids. The CDR3 region is CASSPGQGFYSGANVLTF. CDR3 nucleotide sequence: TGTGCCAGTTCCCCGGGACAGGGATTCTACTCTGGGGCCAACGTCCTGACTTTC.

The chain is built from TRBV15 and TRBJ2-3; unclear D gene. Germline CDR1 reads LNHNV; CDR2 reads YYDKDF (reference sequence). This CDR3 is built from 18 residues. The V end was cut by 0 bases, the J end by 2 bases, with 18 bases between. The CDR3 region is CATSREGTRILDTDTQYF. The CDR3 nucleotides are TGTGCCACCAGCAGAGAAGGCACCCGAATATTAGACACAGATACGCAGTATTTT.

The chain has TRBV6-5 and TRBJ2-1, with 9 bases lining up with TRBD1. Trimming cost V 6 bases and J 2 bases; bases outside gene matches: 5. The germline V gene has CDR1 MNHEY and CDR2 SVGAGI. The CDR3 has 15 residues. The CDR3 DNA sequence: TGTGCCAGCAGCCGGGGACAGGGTACCTACAATGAGCAGTTCTTC. Its protein product is CASSRGQGTYNEQFF.

The chain couples TRBV2 to TRBJ2-2; 11 bases match TRBD1. The CDR3 is 15 amino acids. V was clipped by 8 bases and J by 4 bases; unmatched bases: 6. Germline assignment: CDR1 SNHLY and CDR2 FYNNEI. CDR3 DNA sequence: TGTGCCAGCGGGACAGGGGGATTGAGCACCGGGGAGCTGTTTTTT. Translation gives CASGTGGLSTGELFF. The full variable domain, completed using reference TRBV2 and TRBJ2-2, is EPEVTQTPSHQVTQMGQEVILRCVPISNHLYFYWYRQILGQKVEFLVSFYNNEISEKSEIFDDQFSVERPDGSNFTLKIRSTKLEDSAMYFCASGTGGLSTGELFFGEGSRLTVL.

The rearrangement links TRBV9 to TRBJ2-1; D unclear. Germline-derived CDR1 and CDR2 are SGDLS and YYNGEE. The V and J ends lost 0 bases and 12 bases respectively, with 13 bases between them. CDR3 length equals 13 residues. The CDR3 DNA reads TGTGCCAGCAGCGTAGCTACGAGGAGCTGGCAGTTCTTC. It is translated as CASSVATRSWQFF.

The rearrangement joins TRBV7-8 to TRBJ1-5, with D tentatively TRBD1 (6 bases). This CDR3 region has 17 residues. Germline V lookup: CDR1 SGHVS, CDR2 FQNEAQ. Trimming pared 0 bases from V and 0 bases from J, leaving 12 bases between. The CDR3 sequence: CASSLAPTGYSNQPQHF. The CDR3 DNA is TGTGCCAGCAGCTTAGCCCCAACAGGGTATAGCAATCAGCCCCAGCATTTT. Full variable domain (outside the CDR3, taken from reference TRBV7-8 and TRBJ1-5): GAGVSQSPRYKVAKRGQDVALRCDPISGHVSLFWYQQALGQGPEFLTYFQNEAQLDKSGLPSDRFFAERPEGSVSTLKIQRTQQEDSAVYLCASSLAPTGYSNQPQHFGDGTRLSIL.

The chain is built from TRBV29-1 and TRBJ2-2; unclear D gene. There are 10 residues in the CDR3. Trimming shortened V by 5 bases and J by 5 bases, and 3 bases separated the two germline ends. Germline V gives CDR1 SQVTM, CDR2 ANQGSEA. The CDR3 DNA follows: TGCAGCGTTTATACCGGGGAGCTGTTTTTT. Residues: CSVYTGELFF.

The V call is TRBV4-2, the J call TRBJ1-2; a possible D gene is TRBD1 (6 bases). The germline V gene has CDR1 LGHNA and CDR2 YNFKEQ. This CDR3 has 13 residues. Trimming shortened V by 5 bases and J by 8 bases, and 15 bases separated the two germline ends. The CDR3 sequence: CASSYLDSQGYTF. The CDR3 coding sequence is TGTGCCAGCAGCTACCTGGACAGCCAGGGCTACACCTTC.

This clone is a singleton in its sample. The chain couples TRBV19 to TRBJ1-1; 10 bases are shared with TRBD1. The CDR3 is 15 residues long. Trimming took 7 bases from V and 4 from J; bases not matched to a gene: 9. The V gene's germline CDR1 is LNHDA and CDR2 SQIVND (reference sequence). The CDR3 DNA sequence: TGTGCCAGTATTACCGCCTGGACAGGGGGCACTGAAGCTTTCTTT. Protein sequence: CASITAWTGGTEAFF.

The chain has TRBV5-6 and TRBJ2-1, with 12 bases that match TRBD2. Trimming removed 4 bases from V and 1 base from J; junction bases left unmatched: 6. The germline V gene has CDR1 SGHDT and CDR2 YYEEEE. The CDR3 is 17 amino acids. CDR3 in amino acids: CASSPGTSGLSYNEQFF. The CDR3 nucleotides read TGTGCCAGCAGCCCAGGGACTAGCGGGCTTTCCTACAATGAGCAGTTCTTC.

The chain links TRBV15 to TRBJ1-3; 12 bases are shared with TRBD1. The CDR3 covers 16 residues. Germline V gene sequence: CDR1 LNHNV, CDR2 YYDKDF (reference sequence). V lost 5 bases and J lost 5; bases outside the gene matches: 7. Here the CDR3 reads CATSGRDRGRRNTIYF. The CDR3 DNA follows: TGTGCCACCAGCGGCCGGGACAGGGGGCGAAGAAACACCATATATTTT. The variable domain in full, completed from reference TRBV15 and TRBJ1-3, reads DAMVIQNPRYQVTQFGKPVTLSCSQTLNHNVMYWYQQKSSQAPKLLFHYYDKDFNNEADTPDNFQSRRPNTSFCFLDIRSPGLGDTAMYLCATSGRDRGRRNTIYFGEGSWLTVV.

The genes are TRBV6-6 and TRBJ2-7; 7 positions match TRBD2. CDR1 and CDR2 from the germline V gene are MNHNY and SVGAGI (reference sequence). The CDR3 length is 12 residues. V shed 7 bases, J shed 9 bases, and the junction held 9 bases outside the gene matches. The CDR3 bases are TGTGCCAGCACCCAACCCGGGGAGGGGCAGTACTTC. This encodes CASTQPGEGQYF.

The gene calls are TRBV6-6 and TRBJ2-7; 7 bases match TRBD2. CDR1 and CDR2 from the germline V gene are MNHNY and SVGAGI (reference sequence). The CDR3 is 13 residues long. The CDR3 loop reads CASNPDPLRGVVV. CDR3 coding DNA: TGTGCCAGCAATCCCGATCCCCTCCGGGGGGTGGTCGTC.

The V and J genes are TRBV28 and TRBJ2-3, with D hard to call. The CDR3 totals 12 residues. Germline-derived CDR1 and CDR2 are MDHEN and SYDVKM. The V gene lost 8 bases and the J gene lost 4 bases, with 10 bases spanning the gap. CDR3 sequence: CASYSFSDTQYF. CDR3 DNA: TGTGCCAGCTATAGTTTCTCAGATACGCAGTATTTT.